This entry is about one T cell receptor (beta chain). This record belongs to a study of blood T cell repertoires in COVID-19. Study background: Researchers got acute and convalescent COVID-19 samples from the United States, Italy and Spain.

TCRdb's table, derived via immunoSEQ multiplex PCR, lists solely in-frame clones and lacks some. The repertoire includes 200,000 to 300,000 clones, less than 90% of them detected once, and approximately 1.5% sits in the top ten. Between the trimmed V and J ends, which lost 5 bases and 5 bases, there was a span of 6 bases. CDR1 and CDR2 from the germline V gene are SGHNT and YENEEA. The length of the CDR3 is 11 residues. The chain carries TRBV11-3 and TRBJ1-1; no firm D call. The sequence came from a woman aged 40 to 50 who had recovered from COVID-19. Sequenced: peripheral blood. In DNA form, the CDR3 reads TGTGCCAGCAGCGAACGGACTGAAGCTTTCTTT. The encoded protein is CASSERTEAFF.